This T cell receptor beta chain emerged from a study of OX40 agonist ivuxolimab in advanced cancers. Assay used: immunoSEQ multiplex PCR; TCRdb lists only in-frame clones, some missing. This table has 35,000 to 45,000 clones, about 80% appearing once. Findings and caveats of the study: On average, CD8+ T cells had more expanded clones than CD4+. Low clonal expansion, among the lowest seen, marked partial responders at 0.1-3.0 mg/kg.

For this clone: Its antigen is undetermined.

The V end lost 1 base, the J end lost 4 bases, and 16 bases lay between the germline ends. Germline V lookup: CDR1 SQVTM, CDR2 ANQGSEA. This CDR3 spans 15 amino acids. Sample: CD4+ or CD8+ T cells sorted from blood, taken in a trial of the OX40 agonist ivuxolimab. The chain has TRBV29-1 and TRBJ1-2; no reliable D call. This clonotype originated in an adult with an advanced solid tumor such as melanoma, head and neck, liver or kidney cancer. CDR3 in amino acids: CSVEGQARVSYGYTF. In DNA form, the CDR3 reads TGCAGCGTTGAAGGCCAAGCAAGGGTTAGCTATGGCTACACCTTC.